This T cell receptor (beta chain) was observed in a study of response to subunit inactivated influenza vaccine. TCRdb reprocessed the RT-PCR reads with MiXCR, giving one entry per CDR3 protein. Of under 750,000 distinct CDR3 sequences listed, approximately 10% are singletons. Whole-study findings and limits: Researchers suggested that each seasonal influenza vaccination recruits few new T cells.

Note on this clonotype: Its target is unknown.

Sequenced material: PBMCs from blood, taken on the day of vaccination. The sequence derives from a man aged 50-60 years who received an inactivated influenza vaccine.

CDR3 sequence: CASSLAPEFSYEQYF. CDR3 coding DNA: TGTGCCAGCAGCTTAGCGCCGGAGTTCTCCTACGAGCAGTACTTC. This chain connects TRBV7-2 to TRBJ2-7; D is unclear. The V end lost 0 bases, the J end lost 0 bases, and 9 bases lay between the germline ends. The CDR3 is 15 amino acids. Germline V gene sequence: CDR1 SGHTA, CDR2 FQGNSA.